This TCR beta chain emerged from a study of control samples from healthy donors and cancer patients. This clone occurred a few times. TCRdb's table, derived via immunoSEQ multiplex PCR, lists solely in-frame clones and lacks some. The data contain approximately 87,000 clones, around 91% of them singletons. The CDR3 runs 15 residues. Unmatched junction bases numbered 9, after V lost 2 bases and J lost 7 bases. Germline lookup yields CDR1 SGHDT and CDR2 YYEEEE. This chain links TRBV5-6 with TRBJ2-5, with 9 bases lining up with TRBD2. Sequencing used blood. The receptor was derived from a middle-aged man in good health. For the CDR3, the DNA is TGTGCCAGCAGCTTTCGGCGGGGGGGCCGGGTGACCCAGTACTTC. Protein: CASSFRRGGRVTQYF.